This T cell receptor (beta chain) originates from a study of blood T cell repertoires in COVID-19. CDR1 and CDR2 from the germline V gene are SEHNR and FQNEAQ (reference sequence). Deletions cut 5 bases from V and 3 bases from J, with 14 bases between. There are 14 residues in the CDR3. In the authors' methods: Amplification of reference gene primers provided the estimated nucleated cell counts. Data came from immunoSEQ multiplex PCR; TCRdb stores just in-frame clones and leaves some out. The V and J calls and clone size come from that table; D and trimming were worked out from the DNA. The sample records approximately 400,000 clones, approximately 90% being singletons.

J is TRBJ2-7 and V is TRBV7-9; tentatively, D is TRBD2 (6 bases). This receptor was identified in a woman aged 18-30 years who had recovered from COVID-19. The source material was PBMCs or T cells enriched from blood (not recorded which). The CDR3 DNA is TGTGCCAGCAGCGTAATGGGCGGGGACTACGAGCAGTACTTC. Its translation: CASSVMGGDYEQYF.